These 17 T cell receptor beta chains were all obtained from the same sample, sequenced in a study of cytomegalovirus exposure and HLA in healthy donors. 13 Jbeta primers and 60 Vbeta primers were used for the PCR. The method was immunoSEQ multiplex PCR; TCRdb's version includes in-frame clones alone and lacks a portion of them. In the table there are 80,000 to 90,000 clones, approximately 82% of which are singletons. Sequenced: PBMCs. The receptors were gathered from a man aged 35-49 years in good health and CMV-seronegative.

This clone was recorded once. V gene TRBV7-3 combines with J gene TRBJ1-1; D is possibly TRBD1 (6 bases). V dropped 6 bases and J dropped 5 bases, with 13 bases sitting between them. The germline V gene has CDR1 SGHTA and CDR2 FQGTGA. The CDR3 consists of 13 residues. The CDR3 DNA reads as TGTGCCAGCAGGTCACAGGGTTGGACTGAAGCTTTCTTT. Protein: CASRSQGWTEAFF.

The chain uses TRBV12-5 and TRBJ2-5; D perhaps matches TRBD2 (6 bases). V lost 6 bases and J lost 4, with 18 bases in between. The CDR3 has 15 amino acids. Germline V gene lookup returns CDR1 LGHNT and CDR2 FRNRAP. The CDR3, as DNA: TGTGCTAGTGGAAGAGACGGGACTCAAAGAGAGACCCAGTACTTC. Its protein product is CASGRDGTQRETQYF.

This sequence joins TRBV7-2 and TRBJ1-2; D unresolved. This CDR3 spans 14 amino acids. Deletions cut 5 bases from V and 4 bases from J, with 14 bases between. The germline CDR1 and CDR2 sequences are SGHTA and FQGNSA. CDR3 in amino acids: CASSPAGSAYGYTF. CDR3 nucleotides: TGTGCCAGCAGCCCCGCCGGGTCGGCCTATGGCTACACCTTC. The full variable domain, in which reference TRBV7-2 and TRBJ1-2 provide the parts outside the CDR3, is GAGVSQSPSNKVTEKGKDVELRCDPISGHTALYWYRQSLGQGLEFLIYFQGNSAPDKSGLPSDRFSAERTGGSVSTLTIQRTQQEDSAVYLCASSPAGSAYGYTFGSGTRLTVV.

This clone has more than one count but fewer than ten. This sequence joins TRBV6-5 and TRBJ1-1, with unresolved D. V was trimmed by 5 bases and J by 3 bases, leaving 7 bases between them. This CDR3 spans 12 amino acids. Looked up from germline, CDR1 is MNHEY and CDR2 is SVGAGI. This chain's CDR3 is CASSKQHTEAFF. The CDR3 bases are TGTGCCAGCAGTAAACAGCACACTGAAGCTTTCTTT.

The chain joins TRBV4-1 to TRBJ2-1; unclear D gene. The germline CDR1 and CDR2 sequences are MGHRA and YSYEKL. The CDR3 spans 11 residues. V lost 6 bases and J lost 5, with 5 bases in between. DNA for the CDR3: TGCGCCAGCAGACAGAACAATGAGCAGTTCTTC. As protein: CASRQNNEQFF.

The chain has TRBV6-1 and TRBJ2-5; TRBD2 agrees at 7 bases. The CDR3 spans 17 residues. Germline trimming cut 3 bases from V and 0 bases from J; bases unmatched to any gene: 10. CDR1 is MNHNS, CDR2 SASEGT, per germline. The CDR3 DNA follows: TGTGCCAGCAGTGAGTTGGGAGGGTGGACGGACCAAGAGACCCAGTACTTC. Amino acid sequence: CASSELGGWTDQETQYF.

This clone was seen more than once but under ten times. This chain uses TRBV4-2 with TRBJ1-3; no definite D call. Trimming stripped 0 bases from V and 4 bases from J, with 13 bases between. The CDR3 is 16 residues long. CDR1 LGHNA and CDR2 YNFKEQ come from the germline V gene. CDR3 protein: CASSQDLNSRGNTIYF. For the CDR3, the DNA is TGTGCCAGCAGCCAAGATCTCAATAGTCGGGGAAACACCATATATTTT.

CDR3 loop: CASSVLAGGHNEQFF. CDR3 DNA sequence: TGTGCCAGCAGTGTTCTAGCGGGAGGCCACAATGAGCAGTTCTTC. J is TRBJ2-1 and V is TRBV6-4; 11 bases fit TRBD2. J gave up 5 bases and V 4 bases, and 4 bases lay outside the gene matches. The CDR3 length is 15 residues. Germline CDR1 is MRHNA and CDR2 is SNTAGT.

This clone came up a few times. One end of the junction is discordant with germline, which a read error may explain. This rearrangement joins TRBV20-1 to TRBJ2-7; the match to TRBD2 covers 8 bases. This CDR3 has 11 residues. Germline V gene lookup returns CDR1 DFQATT and CDR2 SNEGSKA (reference sequence). The CDR3 spells CSTSGSYEQYF. CDR3 in DNA: TGCAGTACTAGCGGTAGCTACGAGCAGTACTTC.

This clone was detected a few times. The V gene is TRBV9, the J gene TRBJ1-5; no reliable D call. The germline V and J ends were trimmed by 3 bases and 1 base, with 8 bases remaining between them. Germline CDR1 reads SGDLS; CDR2 reads YYNGEE. The CDR3 spans 14 residues. The CDR3 DNA reads TGTGCCAGCAGCGCCCACGGGAGCAATCAGCCCCAGCATTTT. Translated, it gives CASSAHGSNQPQHF.

J is TRBJ2-1 and V is TRBV30; a weak D match, TRBD1 (5 bases). The germline V gene has CDR1 GTSNPN and CDR2 SVGIG (reference sequence). The V gene lost 0 bases and the J gene lost 7 bases, with 16 bases spanning the gap. The CDR3 totals 15 residues. CDR3 sequence: CAWSVRADKGNEQFF. The DNA of the CDR3 is TGTGCCTGGAGTGTACGGGCGGACAAAGGGAATGAGCAGTTCTTC.

The V call is TRBV6-5, the J call TRBJ2-1, with 9 nucleotides matching TRBD1. The junction had 8 bases not matched to a gene; V was cut back by 5 bases and J by 9 bases. This CDR3 is built from 14 residues. Germline V gives CDR1 MNHEY, CDR2 SVGAGI. This CDR3 reads CASSRSGTGIEQFF. In DNA, the CDR3 is TGTGCCAGCAGTCGTTCCGGGACAGGGATTGAGCAGTTCTTC.

The rearrangement uses TRBV10-3 and TRBJ1-1; tentatively, D is TRBD1 (5 bases). CDR1 ENHRY and CDR2 SYGVKD come from the germline V gene. V lost 10 bases, J lost 1 base, and 16 bases lay in between. This CDR3 has 14 residues. CDR3 DNA sequence: TGTGCCACCAGGGCCGGACACCCGAACACTGAAGCTTTCTTT. It yields the protein CATRAGHPNTEAFF.

The chain uses TRBV28 and TRBJ2-7; TRBD1 aligns across 8 bases. CDR3 length: 13 residues. V shed 6 bases and J 3 bases; nucleotides not matched to a gene: 4. Germline V CDR1 and CDR2: MDHEN, SYDVKM. The CDR3 sequence: CASSRQGYYEQYF. The CDR3 DNA is TGTGCCAGCAGCAGACAGGGGTACTACGAGCAGTACTTC.

A word on this clone: Within the sample, other DNA sequences also encode this same CDR3. The chain joins TRBV4-1 to TRBJ1-3, with D perhaps TRBD1 (6 bases). This CDR3 region has 15 residues. In germline, CDR1 is MGHRA, CDR2 YSYEKL. V gave up 2 bases and J gave up 3 bases, with 11 bases separating them. This CDR3 is CASSQSQGGGNTIYF. In DNA, the CDR3 is TGCGCCAGCAGCCAATCACAGGGTGGTGGAAACACCATATATTTT.

This clone was seen at least ten times. The chain is built from TRBV15 and TRBJ1-4; D ambiguous. Germline values: CDR1 LNHNV, CDR2 YYDKDF (reference sequence). There are 13 residues in the CDR3. The ends were cut back, 4 bases at V and 2 bases at J, with 5 bases in the middle. In DNA, the CDR3 is TGTGCCACCAGCAAGCCCACTAATGAAAAACTGTTTTTT. The encoded protein is CATSKPTNEKLFF.

This sequence joins TRBV6-5 and TRBJ2-2, with D possibly TRBD1 on 6 matching bases. This CDR3 spans 14 amino acids. V was shortened by 8 bases and J by 4 bases, with 14 bases between the two germline ends. Germline CDR1 MNHEY, CDR2 SVGAGI. The DNA of the CDR3 is TGTGCCAGCTACCAAGGACAGCTCACCGGGGAGCTGTTTTTT. Protein: CASYQGQLTGELFF.